This TCR beta chain appears in the sequencing data of a study of blood T cell repertoires in COVID-19. The overall study: The United States, Italy and Spain provided the acute and convalescent COVID-19 samples. Sample material is recorded as cDNA or gDNA derived from T cells, B-cell-depleted T cells, or PBMCs.

Original processing methods: Estimated nucleated cell counts came from reference gene primer amplification. Data came from immunoSEQ multiplex PCR; TCRdb stores just in-frame clones and leaves some out. That table gives V, J and clone size, and the DNA gave D and trimming. The sample records approximately 34,000 clones, approximately 80% being singletons. V lost 2 bases and J lost 4; bases outside the gene matches: 14. From germline, CDR1 is SGHRS and CDR2 YFSETQ. This CDR3 has 18 residues. The specimen was peripheral blood. The sequence was obtained from a woman between 70 and 85 years old with acute or convalescent COVID-19. The chain joins TRBV5-1 to TRBJ2-1; 8 positions agree with TRBD2. The CDR3: CASSLLAEGNAGYNEQFF. The CDR3 coding sequence is TGCGCCAGCAGCTTACTAGCGGAAGGGAACGCCGGTTACAATGAGCAGTTCTTC.